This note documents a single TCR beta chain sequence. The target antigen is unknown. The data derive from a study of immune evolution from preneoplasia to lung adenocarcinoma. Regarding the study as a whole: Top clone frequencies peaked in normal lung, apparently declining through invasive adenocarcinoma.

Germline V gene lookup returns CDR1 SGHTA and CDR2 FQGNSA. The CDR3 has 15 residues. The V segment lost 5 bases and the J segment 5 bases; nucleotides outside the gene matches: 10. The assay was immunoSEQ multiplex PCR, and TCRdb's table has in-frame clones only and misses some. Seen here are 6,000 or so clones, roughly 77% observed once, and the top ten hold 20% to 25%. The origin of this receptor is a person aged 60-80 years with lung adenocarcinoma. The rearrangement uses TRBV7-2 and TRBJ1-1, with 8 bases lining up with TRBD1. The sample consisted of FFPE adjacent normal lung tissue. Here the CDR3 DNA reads TGTGCCAGCAGCCTGCGAGGACAGGGAGGGACTGAAGCTTTCTTT. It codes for CASSLRGQGGTEAFF. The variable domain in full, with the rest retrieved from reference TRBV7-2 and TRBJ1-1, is GAGVSQSPSNKVTEKGKDVELRCDPISGHTALYWYRQSLGQGLEFLIYFQGNSAPDKSGLPSDRFSAERTGGSVSTLTIQRTQQEDSAVYLCASSLRGQGGTEAFFGQGTRLTVV.